This TCR beta chain appears in the sequencing data of a study of control samples from healthy donors and cancer patients. Sequencing was performed with immunoSEQ multiplex PCR; in TCRdb, only in-frame clones are kept and a portion is missing. The sample contains over 10,000 clones, just under 95% of which appear only once. V was clipped by 6 bases and J by 6 bases, with 14 bases between them. CDR3 length: 14 amino acids. Germline CDR1 is KGHSH and CDR2 is LQKENI. The gene calls are TRBV18 and TRBJ1-4; D remains unclear. The specimen sequenced was PBMCs. The source of this sequence is a man of 80 years or more with lung cancer. This CDR3 is CASSLSPRDEKLFF. The DNA of the CDR3 is TGTGCCAGCTCCCTCAGCCCAAGGGATGAAAAACTGTTTTTT.